These T cell receptor beta chains were read from a single sample in a study of blood T cell repertoires in COVID-19. Assay: immunoSEQ multiplex PCR; the TCRdb copy retains only in-frame clones and omits some. The repertoire holds hundreds of thousands of clones, with around nine tenths as singletons. The sequenced sample was peripheral blood. All receptors come from a woman between 70 and 85 years old with COVID-19, enrolled during active disease. The CDR3 runs from the conserved cysteine through the conserved F or W. The D gene is left open where the match is weak. Expanded clones get a size class; other rows say once, few or many, or leave the size out.

>14|NA|TRBV28|TRBJ1-1|TRBD1
CASIGQGEVTEAFF
TGTGCCAGCATCGGACAGGGGGAGGTTACTGAAGCTTTCTTT
>14|NA|TRBV28|TRBJ2-4|NA
CASNLEGRSDIQYF
TGTGCCAGCAACCTAGAAGGGAGATCGGACATTCAGTACTTC
>15|NA|TRBV2|TRBJ1-2|NA
CASSDQQGPDYGYTF
TGTGCCAGCAGTGATCAACAGGGACCAGACTATGGCTACACCTTC
>13|NA|TRBV27|TRBJ1-5|TRBD1
CASSGTGGQPQHF
TGTGCCAGCTCCGGGACAGGAGGTCAGCCCCAGCATTTT
>14|once|TRBV10-3|TRBJ2-2|NA
CAISETGNTGELFF
TGTGCCATCAGTGAAACTGGTAACACCGGGGAGCTGTTTTTT
>17|NA|TRBV2|TRBJ1-2|TRBD1
CASSERGIRTGAYGYTF
TGTGCCAGCAGTGAAAGGGGGATTAGGACAGGGGCCTATGGCTACACCTTC
>15|NA|TRBV5-1|TRBJ2-3|TRBD2
CASNRDLAGADTQYF
TGCGCCAGCAACCGGGATTTAGCGGGGGCAGATACGCAGTATTTT
>16|NA|TRBV18|TRBJ1-2|TRBD1
CASSPSSPGTVYGYTF
TGTGCCAGCTCACCATCATCCCCCGGGACAGTATATGGCTACACCTTC
>13|NA|TRBV30|TRBJ1-2|NA
CAWRLSGSYGYTF
TGTGCCTGGAGACTCTCCGGGTCCTATGGCTACACCTTC
>16|NA|TRBV28|TRBJ1-1|TRBD1
CASIVRRGQGNTEAFF
TGTGCCAGCATAGTGAGGCGGGGACAGGGGAACACTGAAGCTTTCTTT
>16|NA|TRBV10-3|TRBJ2-7|TRBD2
CAISESSAGGPGEQYF
TGTGCCATCAGTGAGTCTTCTGCGGGGGGGCCAGGTGAGCAGTACTTC
>14|NA|TRBV7-2|TRBJ1-4|NA
CASSLAGPNEKLFF
TGTGCCAGCAGCTTAGCGGGGCCTAATGAAAAACTGTTTTTT
>17|NA|TRBV4-2|TRBJ2-3|TRBD2
CASSQVPLADSTDTQYF
TGTGCCAGCAGCCAAGTCCCCCTAGCGGACAGCACAGATACGCAGTATTTT
>15|NA|TRBV7-9|TRBJ1-6|NA
CASSLGGQGRSPLHF
TGTGCCAGCAGCTTAGGAGGGCAGGGGCGGTCACCCCTCCACTTT
>14|NA|TRBV21-1|TRBJ1-2|NA
CASSIDRGDYGYTF
TGTGCCAGCAGCATTGACAGGGGAGACTATGGCTACACCTTC
>14|once|TRBV11-2|TRBJ2-7|TRBD1
CASSLGQGAGEQYF
TGTGCCAGCAGCCTGGGACAGGGGGCGGGCGAGCAGTACTTC
>18|NA|TRBV14|TRBJ2-3|TRBD1
CASSHPPSTGGSTDTQYF
TGTGCCAGCAGCCATCCACCCTCGACAGGGGGTAGCACAGATACGCAGTATTTT
>15|NA|TRBV7-6|TRBJ2-2|TRBD1
CASRSGQGEAGELFF
TGTGCCAGCAGATCGGGACAGGGGGAGGCCGGGGAGCTGTTTTTT
>12|NA|TRBV6-5|TRBJ2-7|NA
CASSQGQYEQYF
TGTGCCAGCAGCCAAGGACAGTACGAGCAGTACTTC
>13|NA|TRBV5-1|TRBJ1-2|NA
CASSLAGRGGYTF
TGCGCCAGCAGCTTGGCCGGGAGGGGAGGCTACACCTTC
>13|NA|TRBV7-2|TRBJ1-4|NA
CASSARDTEKLFF
TGTGCCAGCAGCGCACGGGACACGGAAAAACTGTTTTTT
>17|NA|TRBV27|TRBJ1-4|TRBD1
CASSLFPDRVGGEKLFF
TGTGCCAGCAGTTTATTTCCCGACAGGGTGGGGGGTGAAAAACTGTTTTTT
>15|NA|TRBV10-3|TRBJ1-1|TRBD1
CAISATGGLNTEAFF
TGTGCCATCAGTGCAACAGGGGGCCTGAACACTGAAGCTTTCTTT
>12|NA|TRBV18|TRBJ1-1|NA
CASSLERGEAFF
TGTGCCAGCTCACTCGAAAGGGGAGAAGCTTTCTTT
>15|NA|TRBV19|TRBJ2-1|TRBD2
CASSMGSGGASEQFF
TGTGCCAGTAGTATGGGTAGCGGGGGGGCCAGTGAGCAGTTCTTC
>13|NA|TRBV4-1|TRBJ2-5|NA
CASSQAGRETQYF
TGCGCCAGCAGCCAAGCAGGTAGAGAGACCCAGTACTTC